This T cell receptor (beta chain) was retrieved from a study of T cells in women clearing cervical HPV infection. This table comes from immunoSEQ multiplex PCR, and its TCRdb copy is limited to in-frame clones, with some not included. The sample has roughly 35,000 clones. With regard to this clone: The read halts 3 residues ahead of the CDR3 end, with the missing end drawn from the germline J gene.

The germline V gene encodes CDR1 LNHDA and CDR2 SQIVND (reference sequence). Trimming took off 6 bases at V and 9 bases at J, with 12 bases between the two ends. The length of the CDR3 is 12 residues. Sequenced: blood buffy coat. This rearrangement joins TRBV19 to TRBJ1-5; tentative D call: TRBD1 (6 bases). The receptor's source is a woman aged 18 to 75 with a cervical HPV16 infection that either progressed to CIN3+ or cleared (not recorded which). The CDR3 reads CASRLKGGPQHF. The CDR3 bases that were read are TGTGCCAGTAGACTAAAAGGGGGGCCC.